The rows below give T cell receptor beta chains drawn from one sample of a study of response to subunit inactivated influenza vaccine. Via MiXCR, TCRdb re-called the RT-PCR reads, giving one row per CDR3 protein. The top ten hold 3% of the sample, which has 500,000 or so distinct CDR3 sequences, approximately 17% seen once. Sequencing used CD4+ T cells sorted from PBMCs, obtained around 25 months after vaccination. These receptors all come from a man between 50 and 75 years old who received an inactivated influenza vaccine. Each CDR3 is given with its conserved first and last residue.

V gene	J gene	CDR3 protein
TRBV5-1	TRBJ2-5	CASGQKQGATETQYF
TRBV6-2/TRBV6-3	TRBJ2-6	CASSRQGAPGANVLTF
TRBV2	TRBJ2-1	CASSEAQPSYNEQFF
TRBV18	TRBJ2-4	CASSPGRNLAKNIQYF
TRBV7-2	TRBJ1-4	CASSPQPGPNEKLFF
TRBV20-1	TRBJ2-4	CSARGQGRGPKNIQYF
TRBV6-5	TRBJ1-5	CASSYNRRTGDQPQHF
TRBV2	TRBJ2-5	CASRKTAAGGTQYF
TRBV7-2	TRBJ1-2	CASSLNRNLYGYTF
TRBV7-2	TRBJ1-5	CASSDREGNQPQHF
TRBV20-1	TRBJ2-4	CSATPGMSPKAKNIQYF
TRBV20-1	TRBJ2-7	CSASRALAGGTYEQYF
TRBV12-3/TRBV12-4	TRBJ1-3	CASSFGQGNTIYF
TRBV20-1	TRBJ1-1	CSATGTGWGTEAFF
TRBV5-1	TRBJ2-3	CASSLFSGDTQYF
TRBV12-3/TRBV12-4	TRBJ2-4	CASSLGRVYIQYF
TRBV4-3	TRBJ2-7	CASSQDLGDRGQGGYEQYF
TRBV20-1	TRBJ2-2	CSASVGGSTGELFF
TRBV20-1	TRBJ2-5	CSANRRTLQETQYF
TRBV20-1	TRBJ2-1	CSARRGTSGPYNEQFF
TRBV6-1	TRBJ1-4	CASSETVGKLFF
TRBV20-1	TRBJ2-1	CSADGLVGQGSYNEQFF
TRBV12-3/TRBV12-4	TRBJ2-7	CARSFAGLGLPSSYEQYF
TRBV3-1	TRBJ2-2	CASSQPVAGGELFF
TRBV27	TRBJ2-2	CASSLRATGGELFF
TRBV29-1	TRBJ2-3	CSGRLAGVSTQYF
TRBV2	TRBJ2-5	CASRDGLGRETQYF
TRBV3-1	TRBJ1-4	CASSQLAGEKLFF
TRBV4-3	TRBJ2-1	CASSQTGTGYNEQFF
TRBV27	TRBJ1-6	CASTSGRPNSPLHF
TRBV20-1	TRBJ2-1	CSAAKRGSLVYKEQFF
TRBV4-2	TRBJ1-1	CASSHSRGNTEAFF
TRBV20-1	TRBJ2-5	CSAPRGGRWTQYF